These 23 T cell receptor beta chains were sequenced from one sample in a study of cytomegalovirus exposure and HLA in healthy donors. PCR involved 60 Vbeta and 13 Jbeta primers. Some clones are missing from TCRdb's copy, which holds only in-frame ones; the method was immunoSEQ multiplex PCR. The table includes under 200,000 clones, roughly an eighth detected once. The sequenced material came from PBMCs. These receptor sequences come from a man over 45 in good health and CMV-seropositive.

This clone is labeled as large. This chain links TRBV4-3 with TRBJ2-5, with no clear D. Germline CDR1 reads LGHNA; CDR2 reads YSLEER. V shed 0 bases and J shed 2 bases, with 13 bases lying between them. This CDR3 has 16 residues. The CDR3 sequence is CASSQDGLMAQETQYF. CDR3 in DNA: TGCGCCAGCAGCCAAGATGGGCTAATGGCTCAAGAGACCCAGTACTTC.

The chain is built from TRBV19 and TRBJ2-2, with D unclear. Trimming cost V 5 bases and J 4 bases, with 20 bases left between them. In germline, CDR1 is LNHDA, CDR2 SQIVND (reference sequence). This CDR3 is 17 amino acids long. In DNA, the CDR3 is TGTGCCAGTAGTCCATCGATCGGGTTATCGGGCACCGGGGAGCTGTTTTTT. Translation: CASSPSIGLSGTGELFF.

A few counts support this clone. The rearrangement joins TRBV5-4 to TRBJ2-1; TRBD1 agrees at 7 bases. The ends lost 4 bases at V and 0 bases at J; junction bases unmatched: 10. The CDR3 is 17 amino acids. Germline assignment: CDR1 SGHNT and CDR2 YYREEE (reference sequence). The CDR3 DNA reads TGTGCCAGCAGCCCCCCCCCGGGACAGAGCTCCTACAATGAGCAGTTCTTC. Translated: CASSPPPGQSSYNEQFF.

This chain links TRBV6-6 with TRBJ2-3, with 8 bases fitting TRBD2. V was pared by 7 bases and J by 5 bases, with 5 bases of the junction left unmatched. The CDR3 runs to 13 residues. The germline CDR1 and CDR2 sequences are MNHNY and SVGAGI (reference sequence). In DNA, the CDR3 is TGTGCCAGCATACCAGCGGGGGAAGATACGCAGTATTTT. This translates into CASIPAGEDTQYF.

This clone was seen more than once but under ten times. The chain links TRBV25-1 to TRBJ2-1; no clear D gene. V lost 2 bases and J 14 bases, leaving 19 bases between the germline ends. The germline V gene encodes CDR1 MGHDK and CDR2 SYGVNS. This CDR3 region has 14 residues. CDR3 protein: CASSERDIPLLEFF. The CDR3 bases are TGTGCCAGCAGTGAACGTGATATACCACTTCTAGAGTTCTTC.

There are a few counts of this clone. The chain carries TRBV10-3 and TRBJ1-2; maybe TRBD1 (5 bases). Germline V lookup: CDR1 ENHRY, CDR2 SYGVKD. The CDR3 totals 12 residues. The V gene lost 3 bases and the J gene lost 8 bases, with 10 bases spanning the gap. The CDR3 DNA reads TGTGCCATCAGTGACAGGGAAGCGGGCTACACCTTC. Amino acids: CAISDREAGYTF.

The genes are TRBV5-5 and TRBJ2-7; D may be TRBD2 (5 bases). V was trimmed by 0 bases and J by 3 bases, leaving 13 bases between them. CDR3 length: 15 residues. Germline CDR1 reads SGHKS; CDR2 reads YYEKEE (reference sequence). The CDR3 reads CASSLAGRRIYEQYV. CDR3 nucleotides: TGTGCCAGCAGCTTGGCCGGACGGAGGATCTACGAGCAGTACGTC.

In this sample, this clone turned up a few times. The chain combines TRBV5-4 with TRBJ2-6; TRBD1 might be the D (5 bases). This CDR3 is 18 amino acids long. Germline CDR1 reads SGHNT; CDR2 reads YYREEE (reference sequence). Between the trimmed V and J ends, which lost 5 bases and 0 bases, there was a span of 18 bases. CDR3 in amino acids: CASRKTDRSSSGANVLTF. In DNA, the CDR3 is TGTGCCAGCAGGAAAACTGACAGATCTAGCTCTGGGGCCAACGTCCTGACTTTC.

The genes are TRBV5-1 and TRBJ1-1; D not certain. This CDR3 is 14 amino acids long. V was clipped by 1 base and J by 0 bases, with 7 bases between them. Germline V gene sequence: CDR1 SGHRS, CDR2 YFSETQ. CDR3 in amino acids: CASSLSGLNTEAFF. DNA for the CDR3: TGCGCCAGCAGCTTGTCAGGTTTGAACACTGAAGCTTTCTTT.

There are a few counts of this clone. The chain uses TRBV6-6 and TRBJ1-3; TRBD1 is a possible D gene (5 bases). The V end lost 6 bases, the J end lost 3 bases, and 12 bases lay between the germline ends. The CDR3 has 14 residues. Germline CDR1 is MNHNY and CDR2 is SVGAGI (reference sequence). This CDR3 is CASRNVGDGNTIYF. The DNA for the CDR3 is TGTGCCAGCAGAAACGTAGGGGATGGAAACACCATATATTTT.

This clone showed up just a few times. The genes are TRBV14 and TRBJ1-2; 7 bases agree with TRBD1. The trim removed 4 bases at V and 4 bases at J, leaving 9 bases unmatched. The CDR3 has 15 amino acids. From germline, CDR1 is SGHDN and CDR2 FVKESK. CDR3 protein: CASSLLPTGPYGYTF. CDR3 nucleotides: TGTGCCAGCAGCCTACTTCCGACAGGGCCCTATGGCTACACCTTC.

The chain has TRBV29-1 and TRBJ2-5; 7 positions agree with TRBD1. Germline CDR1 reads SQVTM; CDR2 reads ANQGSEA. The CDR3 is 12 amino acids. Trimming took 7 bases from V and 7 from J; bases not matched to a gene: 9. The CDR3, as DNA: TGCAGCGCCACGACAGGGCAGGGGACCCAGTACTTC. Its protein product is CSATTGQGTQYF.

The chain combines TRBV7-9 with TRBJ2-1, with TRBD2 identical over 10 bases. The V segment lost 5 bases and the J segment 3 bases; nucleotides outside the gene matches: 10. This CDR3 comprises 17 residues. CDR1 and CDR2 (germline): SEHNR, FQNEAQ (reference sequence). The CDR3 loop is CASSETPQRGGYNEQFF. For the CDR3, the DNA is TGTGCCAGCAGCGAAACACCCCAGCGGGGGGGCTACAATGAGCAGTTCTTC.

The CDR3 DNA is TGTGCCAGCAGTTATGACAGGGGGTCAGATACGCAGTATTTT. Protein product: CASSYDRGSDTQYF. The chain combines TRBV28 with TRBJ2-3; 9 bases are a match to TRBD1. J was trimmed by 4 bases and V by 4 bases; bases with no gene match: 3. The CDR3 runs to 14 residues. The V gene's germline CDR1 is MDHEN and CDR2 SYDVKM.

The chain couples TRBV5-1 to TRBJ2-7, with a possible D match to TRBD2 (5 bases). V lost 4 bases and J 3 bases, leaving 14 bases between the germline ends. Germline CDR1 reads SGHRS; CDR2 reads YFSETQ. The CDR3 runs 14 residues. DNA of the CDR3: TGCGCCAGCAGCGGATGGGAGTCGGACTACGAGCAGTACGTC. Its protein is CASSGWESDYEQYV.

This rearrangement joins TRBV5-4 to TRBJ2-7; TRBD2 aligns across 7 bases. Germline-derived CDR1 and CDR2 are SGHNT and YYREEE (reference sequence). CDR3 length: 16 residues. V shed 4 bases, J shed 3 bases, and the junction held 13 bases outside the gene matches. CDR3 nucleotide sequence: TGTGCCAGCAGCCTGTCGGGGGGAGGAGCCCTCTACGAGCAGTACTTC. This translates into CASSLSGGGALYEQYF.

The sample holds a few counts of this clone. The conserved phenylalanine or tryptophan normally closing the CDR3 is absent here, so this likely arose from a read error. V and J are TRBV5-5 and TRBJ1-5, with TRBD1 as a possible D gene (5 bases). Trimming stripped 2 bases from V and 5 bases from J, with 8 bases between. There are 13 residues in the CDR3. Germline V CDR1 and CDR2: SGHKS, YYEKEE (reference sequence). The CDR3 reads CASSLRDYQPQHL. CDR3 nucleotide sequence: TGTGCCAGCAGCTTACGGGACTATCAGCCCCAGCATCTT.

This clone was detected a few times. V and J are TRBV18 and TRBJ1-5; TRBD1 agrees at 7 bases. In germline, CDR1 is KGHSH, CDR2 LQKENI. The V gene end was trimmed by 7 bases and the J gene end by 0 bases; junction bases not matched to a gene: 15. The CDR3 contains 18 residues. The chain's CDR3 is CASFFYRGHFYSNQPQHF. DNA of the CDR3: TGTGCCAGCTTTTTTTACAGGGGCCATTTCTATAGCAATCAGCCCCAGCATTTT.

V usage is TRBV28 and J usage is TRBJ2-6; TRBD1 matches 11 bases. Trimming removed 3 bases from V and 4 bases from J; junction bases left unmatched: 5. The CDR3 contains 17 residues. Germline CDR1 MDHEN, CDR2 SYDVKM. This chain's CDR3 is CASSLWTGGSGANVLTF. The CDR3 nucleotides read TGTGCCAGCAGTTTGTGGACAGGGGGCTCCGGGGCCAACGTCCTGACTTTC.

The chain recombines TRBV7-9 with TRBJ1-3; D gene unclear. Germline V lookup: CDR1 SEHNR, CDR2 FQNEAQ (reference sequence). The CDR3 has 15 residues. The V end lost 3 bases, the J end lost 1 base, and 10 bases lay between the germline ends. CDR3 residues: CASSFTTQSGNTIYF. The DNA for the CDR3 is TGTGCCAGCAGCTTCACGACACAATCTGGAAACACCATATATTTT.

The table lists this clone with a few counts. V is TRBV5-1 and J is TRBJ2-5; 8 bases are a match to TRBD1. Germline V gene data show CDR1 as SGHRS and CDR2 as YFSETQ. This CDR3 contains 15 residues. V was pared by 4 bases and J by 1 base, with 6 bases of the junction left unmatched. The CDR3 DNA reads TGCGCCAGCAGCCCGGAGGACAGGGCCCAAGAGACCCAGTACTTC. It yields the protein CASSPEDRAQETQYF.

The CDR3 bases are TGTGCCTGGAGTGTACGAGGAGACGGCGCTTTCTTT. Its protein is CAWSVRGDGAFF. The chain employs TRBV30 and TRBJ1-1; D is ambiguous. The ends were cut back, 0 bases at V and 11 bases at J, with 13 bases in the middle. The CDR3 is 12 amino acids. CDR1 is GTSNPN and CDR2 is SVGIG in the germline V gene (reference sequence).

The chain employs TRBV5-4 and TRBJ1-5; D perhaps matches TRBD1 (5 bases). This CDR3 is 14 amino acids long. Germline V gives CDR1 SGHNT, CDR2 YYREEE (reference sequence). Trimming cost V 4 bases and J 5 bases, with 13 bases left between them. The chain's CDR3 is CASSAGGGYQPQHF. Written as DNA, the CDR3 is TGTGCCAGCAGCGCAGGCGGGGGATATCAGCCCCAGCATTTT.